This TCR beta chain stems from a study of radiotherapy plus CTLA-4 blockade in lung cancer (dated by TCRdb to the late 2010s). About the investigation overall: Objective responses occurred in roughly a sixth of enrolled patients, and around 29% achieved disease control.

With regard to this clone: Its binding antigen is unknown. No much larger clone exists at a distance of one base, and base qualities are not known.

The receptor library was made with the immunoSEQ multiplex PCR assay. Here the immuneACCESS table is served through TCRdb, limited to in-frame sequences with V and J called. Missing clones are a known gap in these copies; in checked studies unresolved V genes cover under half, and the rest lacks a known reason. This sample holds around 82,000 clones; around nine tenths were observed only once. The top ten clones comprise roughly a sixth of the sample. Broader findings and caveats from the paper: Increased serum interferon-beta after radiation, together with early dynamic changes in blood T cell clones, were reported to be the strongest predictors of response. After treatment with radiotherapy and ipilimumab, TCR clones that originated in tumors expanded in peripheral blood.

In this study, focal radiation therapy paired with CTLA-4 blockade (ipilimumab) was tested in patients who had chemo-refractory metastatic non-small-cell lung cancer. CDR1 and CDR2 (SGHVS, FQNEAQ) derive from the germline V gene. From its cysteine to its phenylalanine, the CDR3 spans 12 amino acids. The DNA shown is the 36-base CDR3, in frame from base 1. Trimming costs V 5 bases and J 2 bases, and their ends lie 6 bases apart. The specimen comprised peripheral blood, sampled from a patient treated with radiotherapy plus ipilimumab. The chain links TRBV7-8 with TRBJ1-2; the D gene cannot be resolved reliably. The sequence was collected from a human donor with non-small cell lung cancer that progressed on radiotherapy plus ipilimumab. The nucleotide sequence is given as TGTGCCAGCAGCCCCGGGAACTATGGCTACACCTTC. It is translated as CASSPGNYGYTF.